A selection of T cell receptor beta chains follows, all from one sample in a study of cytomegalovirus exposure and HLA in healthy donors. Assay: immunoSEQ multiplex PCR; the TCRdb copy retains only in-frame clones and omits some. Counted here are around 140,000 clones, roughly three fifths occurring once; the ten biggest clones make up under 7.5%. Sequenced sample: PBMCs. The receptors stem from a woman aged 60 to 75 in good health and CMV-seronegative. CDR3s include the opening cysteine and the closing phenylalanine or tryptophan. A D gene is named only where the DNA matches it firmly. Clone size appears in some rows only: once, few, many, or a class for an expanded clone.

TRBV5-1	TRBD1	TRBJ1-2	once	CASSFGQGTALYGYTF	TGCGCCAGCAGCTTTGGACAGGGGACAGCTCTCTATGGCTACACCTTC
TRBV19	.	TRBJ2-2	.	CASSIAAGTGELFF	TGTGCCAGTAGTATAGCGGCAGGGACCGGGGAGCTGTTTTTT
TRBV5-1	TRBD2	TRBJ2-1	.	CASSRGLAGGRGNEQFF	TGCGCCAGCAGTAGGGGACTAGCGGGAGGACGGGGCAATGAGCAGTTCTTC
TRBV7-2	.	TRBJ1-2	.	CASSTQTGINYGYTF	TGTGCCAGCAGCACCCAGACAGGAATTAACTATGGCTACACCTTC
TRBV2	TRBD2	TRBJ2-7	few	CASSQNGLAGYEQYF	TGTGCCAGCAGTCAAAACGGACTAGCTGGATACGAGCAGTACTTC
TRBV11-2	TRBD2	TRBJ2-1	.	CASSLGLAAREQFF	TGTGCCAGCAGCTTAGGTCTAGCGGCCCGGGAGCAGTTCTTC
TRBV5-6	TRBD2	TRBJ2-1	.	CASSPSVGLAGAGEQFF	TGTGCCAGCAGCCCCTCGGTGGGGCTAGCGGGAGCTGGGGAGCAGTTCTTC
TRBV7-2	.	TRBJ1-6	.	CASSLVVGQGIRALHF	TGTGCCAGCAGCTTAGTTGTGGGGCAGGGGATCCGGGCCCTCCACTTT
TRBV20-1	.	TRBJ2-3	once	CSARGRQEQYF	TGCAGTGCCCGAGGGCGGCAAGAGCAGTATTTT
TRBV7-3	.	TRBJ2-3	.	CASTRGGWITDTQYF	TGTGCCAGCACCCGAGGAGGGTGGATCACAGATACGCAGTATTTT
TRBV5-1	.	TRBJ2-3	.	CASSSKLGGLTDTQYF	TGCGCCAGCAGCTCTAAACTGGGGGGTCTCACAGATACGCAGTATTTT
TRBV6-5	.	TRBJ1-6	.	CASSSRDIRNSPLHF	TGTGCCAGCAGTTCCAGGGACATAAGGAATTCACCCCTCCACTTT
TRBV7-3	.	TRBJ2-6	.	CASSSSRVAGANVLTF	TGTGCCAGCAGCTCATCCAGGGTGGCTGGGGCCAACGTCCTGACTTTC
TRBV28	TRBD1	TRBJ1-2	.	CASRPGQGRSGYTF	TGTGCCAGCAGGCCCGGACAGGGCCGCTCTGGCTACACCTTC
TRBV2	.	TRBJ1-3	.	CASQPRVSGNTIYF	TGTGCCAGCCAACCTCGGGTATCTGGAAACACCATATATTTT
TRBV10-3	.	TRBJ2-7	.	CAISESAGGEQYF	TGTGCCATCAGTGAGTCGGCCGGGGGAGAGCAGTACTTC
TRBV11-2	.	TRBJ2-3	few	CASSLVGGTQYF	TGTGCCAGCAGCTTAGTCGGGGGTACGCAGTATTTT
TRBV6-6	.	TRBJ1-2	.	CASRAGYGYTF	TGTGCCAGCAGGGCAGGGTATGGCTACACCTTC
TRBV2	.	TRBJ2-5	once	CASSEGLGVETQYF	TGTGCCAGCAGTGAAGGCCTAGGGGTAGAGACCCAGTACTTC
TRBV2	TRBD2	TRBJ2-7	.	CASSELAVFNEQYF	TGTGCCAGCAGTGAACTAGCGGTATTTAACGAGCAGTACTTC
TRBV7-9	.	TRBJ1-1	.	CASSLAVREEAFF	TGTGCCAGCAGCTTAGCCGTGAGGGAGGAGGCTTTCTTT
TRBV27	.	TRBJ2-1	.	CASSDRFNEQFF	TGTGCCAGCAGCGACAGGTTCAATGAGCAGTTCTTC
TRBV2	TRBD2	TRBJ2-1	once	CASHFGGVRNNEQFF	TGTGCCAGCCATTTTGGGGGGGTCAGGAACAATGAGCAGTTCTTC
TRBV25-1	TRBD1	TRBJ2-7	.	CASRGQDGYEQYF	TGTGCCAGCAGGGGACAGGACGGCTACGAGCAGTACTTC
TRBV2	TRBD1	TRBJ1-1	.	CASRDRGLNTEAFF	TGTGCCAGCAGGGACAGGGGATTGAACACTGAAGCTTTCTTT
TRBV5-6	.	TRBJ1-2	.	CASSLLSGEGYTF	TGTGCCAGCAGCTTGTTATCAGGGGAAGGCTACACCTTC
TRBV6-1	.	TRBJ2-1	.	CASTRIPRNEQFF	TGTGCCAGCACGCGGATTCCCCGCAATGAGCAGTTCTTC
TRBV19	.	TRBJ1-5	.	CASSTQGQSNQPQHF	TGTGCCAGTAGTACCCAGGGCCAAAGCAATCAGCCCCAGCATTTT
TRBV10-3	.	TRBJ1-2	.	CAIRTQLGYTF	TGTGCCATCAGGACACAGCTTGGCTACACCTTC
TRBV11-2	TRBD1	TRBJ1-2	once	CASSLGTPGQGTLNYGYTF	TGTGCCAGCAGCTTAGGCACACCGGGACAGGGGACTTTAAACTATGGCTACACCTTC
TRBV29-1	TRBD1	TRBJ2-3	.	CSAGTGVGDTQYF	TGCAGCGCTGGGACAGGGGTGGGAGATACGCAGTATTTT
TRBV7-3	TRBD2	TRBJ2-1	.	CASSLYGLAGDEQFF	TGTGCCAGCAGCTTATACGGGCTAGCGGGGGATGAGCAGTTCTTC
TRBV7-9	.	TRBJ2-7	.	CASSAGFYEQYF	TGTGCCAGCAGTGCGGGATTCTACGAGCAGTACTTC